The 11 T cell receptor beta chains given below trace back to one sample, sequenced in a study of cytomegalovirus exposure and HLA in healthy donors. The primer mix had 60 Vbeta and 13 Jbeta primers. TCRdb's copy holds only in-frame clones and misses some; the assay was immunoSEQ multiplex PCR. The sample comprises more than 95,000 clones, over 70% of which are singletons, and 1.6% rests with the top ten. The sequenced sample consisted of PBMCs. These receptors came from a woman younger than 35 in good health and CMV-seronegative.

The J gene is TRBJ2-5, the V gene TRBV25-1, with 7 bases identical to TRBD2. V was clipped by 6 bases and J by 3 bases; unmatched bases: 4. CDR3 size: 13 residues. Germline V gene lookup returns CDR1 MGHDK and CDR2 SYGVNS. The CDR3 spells CASSDLAEETQYF. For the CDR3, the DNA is TGTGCCAGCAGCGATCTAGCGGAAGAGACCCAGTACTTC.

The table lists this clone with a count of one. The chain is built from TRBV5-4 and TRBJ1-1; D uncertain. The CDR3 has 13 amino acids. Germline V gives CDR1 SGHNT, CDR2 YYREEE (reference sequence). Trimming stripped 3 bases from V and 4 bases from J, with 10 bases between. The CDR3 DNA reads TGTGCCAGCAGCTCCCTCGGGTTCACTGAAGCTTTCTTT. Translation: CASSSLGFTEAFF.

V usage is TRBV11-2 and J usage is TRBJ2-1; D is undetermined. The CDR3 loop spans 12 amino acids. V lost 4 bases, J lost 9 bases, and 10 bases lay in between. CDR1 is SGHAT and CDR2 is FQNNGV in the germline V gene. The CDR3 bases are TGTGCCAGCAGCTCCTATAATGGTGAGCAGTTCTTC. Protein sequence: CASSSYNGEQFF.

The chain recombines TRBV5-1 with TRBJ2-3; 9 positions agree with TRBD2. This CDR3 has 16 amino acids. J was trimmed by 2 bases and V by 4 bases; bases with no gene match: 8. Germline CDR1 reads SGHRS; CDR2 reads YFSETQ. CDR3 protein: CASSPTSGGYTDTQYF. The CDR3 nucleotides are TGCGCCAGCAGCCCGACGAGCGGGGGGTACACAGATACGCAGTATTTT.

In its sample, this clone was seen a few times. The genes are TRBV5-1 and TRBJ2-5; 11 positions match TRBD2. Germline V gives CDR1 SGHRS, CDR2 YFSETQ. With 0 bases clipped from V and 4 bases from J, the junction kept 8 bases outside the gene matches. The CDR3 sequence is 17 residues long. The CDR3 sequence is CASSLGDSGGAGETQYF. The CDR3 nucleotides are TGCGCCAGCAGCTTGGGGGATAGCGGGGGGGCCGGAGAGACCCAGTACTTC.

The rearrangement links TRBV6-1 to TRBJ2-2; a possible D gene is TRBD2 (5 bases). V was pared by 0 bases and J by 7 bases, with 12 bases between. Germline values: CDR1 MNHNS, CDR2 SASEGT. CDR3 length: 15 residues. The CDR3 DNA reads TGTGCCAGCAGTGAAGCGGCGGGCGGCCTCGGGGAGCTGTTTTTT. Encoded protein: CASSEAAGGLGELFF.

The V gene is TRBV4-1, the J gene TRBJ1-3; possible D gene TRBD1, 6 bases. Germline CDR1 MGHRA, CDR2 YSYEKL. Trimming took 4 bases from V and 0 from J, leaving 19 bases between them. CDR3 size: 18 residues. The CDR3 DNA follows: TGCGCCAGCAGCCCCCCTTTCGAATACAGGGCCTCTGGAAACACCATATATTTT. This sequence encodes CASSPPFEYRASGNTIYF.

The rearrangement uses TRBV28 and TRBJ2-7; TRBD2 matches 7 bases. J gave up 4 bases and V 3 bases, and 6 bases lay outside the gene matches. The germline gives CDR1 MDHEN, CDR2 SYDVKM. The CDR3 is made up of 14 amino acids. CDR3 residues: CASSLGGTLYEQYF. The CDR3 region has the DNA TGTGCCAGCAGTTTGGGAGGGACTTTGTACGAGCAGTACTTC.

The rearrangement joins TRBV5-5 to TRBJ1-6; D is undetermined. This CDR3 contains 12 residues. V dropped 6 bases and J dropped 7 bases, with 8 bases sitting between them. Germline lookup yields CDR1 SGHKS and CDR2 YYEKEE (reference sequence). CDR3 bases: TGTGCCAGCAAGAGGGAGAATTCACCCCTCCACTTT. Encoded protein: CASKRENSPLHF.

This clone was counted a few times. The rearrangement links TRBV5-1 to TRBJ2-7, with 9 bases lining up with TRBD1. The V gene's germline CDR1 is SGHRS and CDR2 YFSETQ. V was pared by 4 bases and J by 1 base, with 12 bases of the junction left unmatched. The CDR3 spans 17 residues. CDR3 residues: CASSPAAQGQGSYEQYF. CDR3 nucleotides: TGCGCCAGCAGCCCAGCGGCCCAGGGACAGGGTTCCTACGAGCAGTACTTC.

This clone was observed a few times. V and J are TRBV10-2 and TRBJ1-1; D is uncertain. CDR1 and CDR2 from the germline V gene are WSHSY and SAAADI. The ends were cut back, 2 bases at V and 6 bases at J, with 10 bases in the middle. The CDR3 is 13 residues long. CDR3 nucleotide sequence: TGCGCCAGCAGTGAGCAACTTGACTCTGAAGCTTTCTTT. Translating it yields CASSEQLDSEAFF.